The rows below give T cell receptor beta chains drawn from one sample of a study of blood T cell repertoires in COVID-19. TCRdb's table, derived via immunoSEQ multiplex PCR, lists solely in-frame clones and lacks some. The sample has 150,000 to 200,000 clones, approximately 74% seen once; the top ten hold less than 3%. Sequenced input: peripheral blood. The receptors come from a woman older than 75 with acute or convalescent COVID-19. The CDR3 runs from the conserved cysteine through the conserved F or W. The D gene is left open where the match is weak. Size is omitted from some rows. Given values are once, few, many or a class for expanded clones.

clone size: few
V gene: TRBV28
D gene: TRBD1
J gene: TRBJ1-1
CDR3 DNA: TGTGCCAGCAGGGCAGGGGGCGGCACTGAAGCTTTCTTT
CDR3 protein: CASRAGGGTEAFF

clone size: few
V gene: TRBV6-1
D gene: -
J gene: TRBJ1-1
CDR3 DNA: TGTGCCAGCAGTGAAATCGAGGTGATAGCTTTCTTT
CDR3 protein: CASSEIEVIAFF

clone size: -
V gene: TRBV7-9
D gene: -
J gene: TRBJ2-3
CDR3 DNA: TGTGCCAGCAGCTCCCCAGGGGCAGATACGCAGTATTTT
CDR3 protein: CASSSPGADTQYF

clone size: -
V gene: TRBV30
D gene: -
J gene: TRBJ1-2
CDR3 DNA: TGTGCCTGGAAGGGGTCCAGTGAGTCTGGCTACACCTTC
CDR3 protein: CAWKGSSESGYTF

clone size: few
V gene: TRBV28
D gene: -
J gene: TRBJ2-1
CDR3 DNA: TGTGCCAGCCGAGCGGGCCCGGGGTATGAGCAGTTCTTC
CDR3 protein: CASRAGPGYEQFF

clone size: -
V gene: TRBV30
D gene: TRBD2
J gene: TRBJ2-2
CDR3 DNA: TGTGCCTGGAGTGTAAGATTAGCGGGAGATGGTGGGGAGCTGTTTTTT
CDR3 protein: CAWSVRLAGDGGELFF

clone size: -
V gene: TRBV6-5
D gene: -
J gene: TRBJ1-4
CDR3 DNA: TGTGCCAGCAGTCAACAGGTTGGTGGAGAAGAAAAACTGTTTTTT
CDR3 protein: CASSQQVGGEEKLFF

clone size: -
V gene: TRBV6-1
D gene: TRBD1
J gene: TRBJ2-5
CDR3 DNA: TGTGCCAGCGGAGGACAGGGGGTTTCCCAAGAGACCCAGTACTTC
CDR3 protein: CASGGQGVSQETQYF

clone size: -
V gene: TRBV2
D gene: TRBD1
J gene: TRBJ1-2
CDR3 DNA: TGTGCCAGCAGCGACCCGGGACAGGGGGCTTTGGATGGCTACACCTTC
CDR3 protein: CASSDPGQGALDGYTF

clone size: -
V gene: TRBV6-5
D gene: TRBD1
J gene: TRBJ1-1
CDR3 DNA: TGTGCCAGCAGCCTAGACAGGGTGGAAGCTTTCTTT
CDR3 protein: CASSLDRVEAFF

clone size: few
V gene: TRBV16
D gene: -
J gene: TRBJ1-5
CDR3 DNA: TGTGCCAGCAGCCAAATCAGGGGTAGCAATCAGCCCCAGCATTTT
CDR3 protein: CASSQIRGSNQPQHF

clone size: few
V gene: TRBV19
D gene: TRBD2
J gene: TRBJ2-3
CDR3 DNA: TGTGCCACCGCCTCTAGCGGGAGCTCAGATACGCAGTATTTT
CDR3 protein: CATASSGSSDTQYF

clone size: -
V gene: TRBV29-1
D gene: -
J gene: TRBJ2-7
CDR3 DNA: TGCAGCGTTCTCGGGAGCCAGAGCTCCTACGAGCAGTACTTC
CDR3 protein: CSVLGSQSSYEQYF

clone size: few
V gene: TRBV27
D gene: -
J gene: TRBJ2-2
CDR3 DNA: TGTGCCAGCAGCCGGGAATATCGGAACACCGGGGAGCTGTTTTTT
CDR3 protein: CASSREYRNTGELFF

clone size: -
V gene: TRBV9
D gene: -
J gene: TRBJ2-7
CDR3 DNA: TGTGCCAGCAGCGTAGGTCCAGAGGGCTACGAGCAGTACTTC
CDR3 protein: CASSVGPEGYEQYF

clone size: -
V gene: TRBV2
D gene: TRBD1
J gene: TRBJ2-3
CDR3 DNA: TGTGCCAGCAGTGGGACAGGGGTCAGCACAGATACGCAGTATTTT
CDR3 protein: CASSGTGVSTDTQYF

clone size: -
V gene: TRBV27
D gene: TRBD2
J gene: TRBJ2-7
CDR3 DNA: TGTGCCAGCAGTTTACGGACAGGGAGGTTGAGGACTAGCGGGGATACCTACGAGCAGTACTTC
CDR3 protein: CASSLRTGRLRTSGDTYEQYF

clone size: -
V gene: TRBV28
D gene: -
J gene: TRBJ1-1
CDR3 DNA: TGTGCCAGCAGGGAGACGGGGTCTGAAGCTTTCTTT
CDR3 protein: CASRETGSEAFF

clone size: -
V gene: TRBV27
D gene: TRBD1
J gene: TRBJ1-1
CDR3 DNA: TGTGCCAGCAGTTTATGGATCGGACAGGGGAAGGGGTTCACTGAAGCTTTCTTT
CDR3 protein: CASSLWIGQGKGFTEAFF

clone size: once
V gene: TRBV7-2
D gene: -
J gene: TRBJ2-2
CDR3 DNA: TGTGCCAGCAGCTCCCAACCAGGGTCCGGGGAGCTGTTTTTT
CDR3 protein: CASSSQPGSGELFF

clone size: once
V gene: TRBV5-1
D gene: -
J gene: TRBJ1-1
CDR3 DNA: TGCGCCAGCAGCTTGGGAGGGTTGAACACTGAAGCTTTCTTT
CDR3 protein: CASSLGGLNTEAFF

clone size: -
V gene: TRBV5-1
D gene: TRBD1
J gene: TRBJ1-4
CDR3 DNA: TGCGCCAGCAGCTTGTCTGGGACAGAGAATGAAAAACTGTTTTTT
CDR3 protein: CASSLSGTENEKLFF

clone size: -
V gene: TRBV2
D gene: TRBD1
J gene: TRBJ2-2
CDR3 DNA: TGTGCCAGCAGTCGTACAGGGGCCACCGGGGAGCTGTTTTTT
CDR3 protein: CASSRTGATGELFF

clone size: -
V gene: TRBV13
D gene: TRBD2
J gene: TRBJ2-1
CDR3 DNA: TGTGCCAGCAGCTTTTATACTAGCGGCTACAATGAGCAGTTCTTC
CDR3 protein: CASSFYTSGYNEQFF

clone size: -
V gene: TRBV7-9
D gene: TRBD2
J gene: TRBJ2-3
CDR3 DNA: TGTGCCAGCGCGGGGGTGGCTACGCAGTATTTT
CDR3 protein: CASAGVATQYF

clone size: -
V gene: TRBV20-1
D gene: -
J gene: TRBJ2-7
CDR3 DNA: TGCAGTGCTAGTAGGGAGAGACCGAGCTCCTACGAGCAGTACTTC
CDR3 protein: CSASRERPSSYEQYF

clone size: -
V gene: TRBV6-4
D gene: -
J gene: TRBJ1-1
CDR3 DNA: TGTGCCAGCAGTGTCCCTCAGCCGGGGAGAATGAACACTGAAGCTTTCTTT
CDR3 protein: CASSVPQPGRMNTEAFF